The subject of this entry is one TCR beta chain. Its cognate antigen is unknown. This specimen comes from a study of graft-versus-host responses after intestinal transplantation. Profiling relied on immunoSEQ multiplex PCR, and the TCRdb table lists in-frame clones only, not all of them. The sample holds more than 90,000 clones, roughly nine tenths seen once. This specimen was unstimulated CD4+ T cells sorted from spleen or lymph node cells, taken before transplant. The sequence was collected from a human donor who was the organ donor for an intestinal transplant.

The CDR3 DNA sequence: TGCGCCAGCAGCCAAGAGGGGACAGGGGGCACTGAAAAACTGTTTTTT. It yields the protein CASSQEGTGGTEKLFF. V and J are TRBV4-3 and TRBJ1-4, with 12 nucleotides matching TRBD1. Trimming at V came to 0 bases and at J to 7 bases, leaving 3 bases not matched to a gene. Germline V gene sequence: CDR1 LGHNA, CDR2 YSLEER. This CDR3 is 16 amino acids long.